This T cell receptor (beta chain) appears in the sequencing data of a study of sequential checkpoint blockade in melanoma. On the study more broadly: TCRbeta immunosequencing was performed on DNA from over 90 pretreatment melanoma tumor samples. Study findings and constraints: Tumor T-cell fraction and clonality correlated with PD-L1 and CD8+ counts. For nivolumab-first patients, baseline tumor clonality was associated with response.

TCRdb's table, derived via immunoSEQ multiplex PCR, lists solely in-frame clones and lacks some. The sample holds around 6,400 clones, around a fifth seen once. Treatment specified: randomized to nivolumab then ipilimumab (arm A) or the reverse (arm B). Deletions cut 5 bases from V and 5 bases from J, with 19 bases between. CDR1 is LNHDA and CDR2 is SQIVND in the germline V gene (reference sequence). This CDR3 spans 15 amino acids. A note on this clone: Its specificity is not known.

The clonotype was recovered from a human donor with melanoma. This chain uses TRBV19 with TRBJ2-7, with D maybe TRBD2 (6 bases). Specimen: tumor tissue (inferred from file names), collected from a patient given nivolumab and ipilimumab in sequence. The CDR3 reads CASSPPGLQTDEQYF. The CDR3 DNA reads as TGTGCCAGTAGTCCTCCGGGACTGCAAACCGACGAGCAGTACTTC.